This T cell receptor beta chain was recorded in a study of T cell repertoires in cytomegalovirus infection. Study-wide background: Carrying CMV and the relevant HLA type showed in public TCR beta signatures.

Findings and caveats of the study: CMV-specific TCR beta clonotypes restricted by HLA-C dominated the ex vivo response. CMV carriers with the relevant HLA were identified by cumulative public TCR beta family frequency.

This clonotype was recorded at least ten times. Its antigen is still unknown. TCRdb re-analysed the reads in MiXCR, keeping a single row per CDR3 protein. In the table there are about 200,000 distinct CDR3 sequences, about a tenth of which are singletons. This CDR3 spans 13 amino acids. CDR1 is SGHTA and CDR2 is FQGNSA in the germline V gene. Trimming shortened V by 2 bases and J by 13 bases, and 15 bases separated the two germline ends. The receptor comes from a human donor in good health (CMV status not recorded). Some clones in this sample may be carry-over from other donors' samples. The gene calls are TRBV7-2 and TRBJ2-1, with TRBD1 as a possible D gene (6 bases). Material: PBMCs. The CDR3 coding sequence is TGTGCCAGCAGCTTATTGCACAGGGCCATACAGTTCTTC. It translates to CASSLLHRAIQFF.